The rows below give T cell receptor beta chains drawn from one sample of a study of vaccination and CD4 T cells after COVID-19. One entry per CDR3 protein results from TCRdb running MiXCR on the PCR reads. The repertoire includes fewer than 15,000 distinct CDR3 sequences, over 60% of them detected once, and about 26% sits in the top ten. Their target antigens are unknown. Sequencing input: CD4+ T cells from blood, cultured in vitro. All receptors derive from a human donor who had recovered from COVID-19. Both conserved end residues are part of each CDR3. Each record gives: CDR3 DNA, CDR3 protein, V gene, J gene, clone size, D gene. A D gene is named only where the DNA matches it firmly. Clone size appears in some rows only: once, few, many, or a class for an expanded clone.

DNA: TGTGCCAGCAGCCCCCAAGTCAGGTCTGGCAATCAGCCCCAGCATTTT
CDR3: CASSPQVRSGNQPQHF
V: TRBV6-1
J: TRBJ1-5
size: few
D: -

DNA: TGCAGTGCGCCGGACAGGATTAACACCGGGGAGCTGTTTTTT
CDR3: CSAPDRINTGELFF
V: TRBV20-1
J: TRBJ2-2
size: -
D: TRBD1

DNA: TGTGCCAGCAGCCCGAGGGAGACCCAGTACTTC
CDR3: CASSPRETQYF
V: TRBV7-2
J: TRBJ2-5
size: -
D: -

DNA: TGTGCCAGCAGCAAACGCGCTACTAGCGGGAGTCAAGAGACCCAGTACTTC
CDR3: CASSKRATSGSQETQYF
V: TRBV7-9
J: TRBJ2-5
size: -
D: TRBD2

DNA: TGCAGTGCTCCTGACAGAGCCAAAAACATTCAGTACTTC
CDR3: CSAPDRAKNIQYF
V: TRBV20-1
J: TRBJ2-4
size: -
D: -

DNA: TGTGCCAGCAGACGAGACAGGGCGGAGACCCAGTACTTC
CDR3: CASRRDRAETQYF
V: TRBV27
J: TRBJ2-5
size: -
D: TRBD1

DNA: TGTGCCATCAGCCTAGCTGGGGCCAACGTCCTGACTTTC
CDR3: CAISLAGANVLTF
V: TRBV10-3
J: TRBJ2-6
size: -
D: -

DNA: TGTGCCAGCAGGCGCGGGGGGGCTAATGAAAAACTGTTTTTT
CDR3: CASRRGGANEKLFF
V: TRBV12-3/TRBV12-4
J: TRBJ1-4
size: -
D: -

DNA: TGTGCCAGCAGCTTAAAAGCGGGAGTGACCCAGTACTTC
CDR3: CASSLKAGVTQYF
V: TRBV7-9
J: TRBJ2-5
size: -
D: TRBD2

DNA: TGTGCCAGCAGCTTGCAGGGGCCTATTCAAGGCTACACCTTC
CDR3: CASSLQGPIQGYTF
V: TRBV5-4
J: TRBJ1-2
size: -
D: -

DNA: TGTGCCACCAGTGACTTGGACAGGGTGAATACGCAGTATTTT
CDR3: CATSDLDRVNTQYF
V: TRBV24-1
J: TRBJ2-3
size: -
D: TRBD1

DNA: TGTGCCAGCAGCCGACAGGGGCTTGGCTACACCTTC
CDR3: CASSRQGLGYTF
V: TRBV11-1
J: TRBJ1-2
size: -
D: TRBD1